This T cell receptor (beta chain) was profiled in a study of blood T cells in healthy people across ages. Germline V lookup: CDR1 MNHEY, CDR2 SVGEGT. V lost 5 bases and J 5 bases, leaving 12 bases between the germline ends. CDR3 length: 13 residues. The authors ran a second PCR of 7 to 11 cycles using a sample-barcoded 5' primer and a J-beta primer mix. TCRdb fed the 5' RACE reads into MiXCR, producing one record per CDR3 protein. In the table there are over 1,300,000 distinct CDR3 sequences, roughly 59% of which are singletons. This TCR was recovered from a man younger than 30 in good health. The sample taken for sequencing was blood. V is TRBV6-2 or TRBV6-3 and J is TRBJ1-2; D gene ambiguous. Here the CDR3 DNA reads TGTGCCAGCAGTCCAGCGGCCTCTTATGGCTACACCTTC. Translated, it gives CASSPAASYGYTF.